The rows below give T cell receptor beta chains drawn from one sample of a study of cytomegalovirus exposure and HLA in healthy donors. The assay was immunoSEQ multiplex PCR, and TCRdb's table has in-frame clones only and misses some. The sample holds roughly 280,000 clones; roughly 85% are singletons and the top ten take around 1%. Sequenced sample: PBMCs. Receptors originate from a woman in her late teens or twenties in good health and CMV-seronegative. CDR3s include the opening cysteine and the closing phenylalanine or tryptophan. A D gene is named only where the DNA matches it firmly. Expanded clones are given a class, and other clones once, few, many or no size at all.

CDR3 length	V gene	J gene	clone size	D gene	CDR3 protein
17	TRBV4-3	TRBJ1-6	.	.	CASSHPDSSSYNSPLHF
11	TRBV7-8	TRBJ2-7	.	.	CASSPTYEQYF
13	TRBV28	TRBJ1-1	.	.	CASRYVRGTEAFF
15	TRBV5-1	TRBJ2-2	.	TRBD1	CASSPGGLNTGELFF
15	TRBV28	TRBJ2-7	.	.	CASRVDRTSTYEQYF
13	TRBV30	TRBJ1-1	.	.	CACVHNSNTEAFF
16	TRBV30	TRBJ2-3	.	TRBD2	CAWNIGTSGAGDTQYF
15	TRBV4-3	TRBJ2-7	.	.	CASSPQGGRSYEQYF
14	TRBV18	TRBJ1-3	.	.	CASSPPRPGNTIYF
15	TRBV6-5	TRBJ1-2	.	TRBD1	CASSADRGTTYGYTF
15	TRBV6-5	TRBJ1-5	.	.	CASSYGQGLHQPQHF
17	TRBV4-1	TRBJ2-7	.	TRBD1	CASSQYPTGGYPYEQYF
13	TRBV6-4	TRBJ2-1	.	.	CASSDRELNEQFF
16	TRBV10-1	TRBJ2-5	once	TRBD2	CASSESGSGSWETQYF
15	TRBV6-5	TRBJ2-3	.	.	CASSYGQLSTDTQYF
17	TRBV28	TRBJ1-5	.	TRBD1	CASSSQRDRGLSQPQHF
10	TRBV28	TRBJ2-1	.	.	CAIGLSKQFF